The present entry profiles one TCR beta chain with its context. The second PCR ran roughly 7 to 11 cycles with a sample-barcoded 5' primer and J-beta primers. A single record per CDR3 protein comes from TCRdb applying MiXCR to the 5' RACE reads. The table includes around 990,000 distinct CDR3 sequences, approximately 25% detected once. The data belong to a study of blood T cells in healthy people across ages. Donors ranged from roughly 6 to 90 years old and were healthy Caucasians in Russia. V was shortened by 6 bases and J by 14 bases, with 18 bases between the two germline ends. Germline lookup yields CDR1 SQVTM and CDR2 ANQGSEA. The CDR3 extends over 11 amino acids. The sample was also reused in another study, on T cells of mothers and their children.

This rearrangement joins TRBV29-1 to TRBJ2-3, with unresolved D. The receptor was derived from a girl aged 2 to 9 in good health. The sequencing sample was made of blood. The CDR3 sequence is CSVKGAVLAYF. The CDR3 bases are TGCAGCGTGAAGGGCGCAGTGTTAGCGTATTTT.